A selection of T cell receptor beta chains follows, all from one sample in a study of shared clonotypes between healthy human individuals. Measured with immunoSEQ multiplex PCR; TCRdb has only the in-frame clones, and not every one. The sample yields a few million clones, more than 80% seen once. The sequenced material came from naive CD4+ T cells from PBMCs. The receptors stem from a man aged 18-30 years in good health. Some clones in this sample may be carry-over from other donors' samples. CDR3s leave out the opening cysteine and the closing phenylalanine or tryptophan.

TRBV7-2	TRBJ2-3	ASTQRTSDTDTQY
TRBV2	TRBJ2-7	ASASANYEQY
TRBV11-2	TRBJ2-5	ASSLRDRFLTAQETQY
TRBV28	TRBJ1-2	ASSLAANYGYT
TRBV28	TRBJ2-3	ASRISTSTDTQY
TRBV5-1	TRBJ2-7	ASSSTHRSYEQY
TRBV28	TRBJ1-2	ASSFRDTYGYT
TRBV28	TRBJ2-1	ASTLGDRYNEQF
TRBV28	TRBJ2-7	ASSGGDRVTYEQY
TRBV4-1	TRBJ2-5	ASSQDAALTGGYQETQY
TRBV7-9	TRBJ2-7	ASTLGGLAGAEQY